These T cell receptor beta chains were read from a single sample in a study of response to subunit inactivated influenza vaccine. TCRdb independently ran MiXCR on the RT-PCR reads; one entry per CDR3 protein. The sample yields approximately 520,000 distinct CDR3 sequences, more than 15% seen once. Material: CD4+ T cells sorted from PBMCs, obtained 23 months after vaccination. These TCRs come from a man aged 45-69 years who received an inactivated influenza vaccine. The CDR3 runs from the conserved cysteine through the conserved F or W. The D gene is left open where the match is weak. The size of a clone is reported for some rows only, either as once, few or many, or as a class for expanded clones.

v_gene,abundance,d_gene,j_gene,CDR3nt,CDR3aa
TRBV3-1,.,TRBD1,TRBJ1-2,TGTGCCAGCAGCCGAGGACAGGGAGGGTTTGGCTACACCTTC,CASSRGQGGFGYTF
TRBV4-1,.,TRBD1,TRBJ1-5,TGCGCCAGCAGCCAAGATCAGGGGGGTGGTCAGCCCCAGCATTTT,CASSQDQGGGQPQHF
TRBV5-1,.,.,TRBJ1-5,TGCGCCAGCAGCTTGGGGTCCGGGGGCGGACAGCCCCAGCATTTT,CASSLGSGGGQPQHF
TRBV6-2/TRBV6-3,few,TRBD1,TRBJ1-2,TGTGCCAGCAGTTACCGACAGGGGTCCTATGGCTACACCTTC,CASSYRQGSYGYTF
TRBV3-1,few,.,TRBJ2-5,TGTGCCAGCAGCAAGTCCATAGCGGAGACCCAGTACTTC,CASSKSIAETQYF
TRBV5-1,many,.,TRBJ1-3,TGCGCCAGCAGCTCCCGGACAGCGGACTCTGGAAACACCATATATTTT,CASSSRTADSGNTIYF
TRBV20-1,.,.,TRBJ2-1,TGCAGTGCTAGAGATATAATACAATACTCCTACAATGAGCAGTTCTTC,CSARDIIQYSYNEQFF
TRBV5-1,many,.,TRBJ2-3,TGCGCCAGCAGCTCCGCCCCGTGGGGGACAGATACGCAGTATTTT,CASSSAPWGTDTQYF
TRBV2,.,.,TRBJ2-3,TGTGCCAGCAGTGCAAGAGATACGCAGTATTTT,CASSARDTQYF
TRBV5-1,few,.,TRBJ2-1,TGCGCCAGCAGCTTGAGGGGCCTGGATGAGCAGTTCTTC,CASSLRGLDEQFF
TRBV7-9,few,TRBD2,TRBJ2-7,TGTGCCAGCAGCTTAAGGACTAGGCCATACGAGCAGTACTTC,CASSLRTRPYEQYF
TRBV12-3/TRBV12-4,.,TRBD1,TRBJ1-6,TGTGCCAGCAGTTTAATGGTGGGACAGGGGAATTCACCCCTCCACTTT,CASSLMVGQGNSPLHF
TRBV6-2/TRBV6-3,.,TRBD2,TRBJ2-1,TGTGCCAGCACCCTGGGGAGGGCTACCTACAATGAGCAGTTCTTC,CASTLGRATYNEQFF
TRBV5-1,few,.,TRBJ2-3,TGCGCCAGCAGCCTACGAAGTTTCCGGAGCACAGATACGCAGTATTTT,CASSLRSFRSTDTQYF
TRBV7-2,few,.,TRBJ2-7,TGTGCCAGCAGCTTAACGGAAGGGGCCCCCTACGAGCAGTACTTC,CASSLTEGAPYEQYF
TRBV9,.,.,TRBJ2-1,TGTGCCAGCAGCCCCAGACAGGGACTCTACAATGAGCAGTTCTTC,CASSPRQGLYNEQFF
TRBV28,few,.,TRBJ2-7,TGTGCCAGCAGTTTATTTCGGTACGAGCAGTACTTC,CASSLFRYEQYF
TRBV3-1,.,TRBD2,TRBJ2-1,TGTGCCAGCAGCCAACGCCCTATAGCGGGCCTTACCCGCTCCTACAATGAGCAGTTCTTC,CASSQRPIAGLTRSYNEQFF
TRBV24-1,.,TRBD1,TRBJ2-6,TGTGCCACCAGTGGTCGGACAGGGGTGACTGGGGCCAACGTCCTGACTTTC,CATSGRTGVTGANVLTF
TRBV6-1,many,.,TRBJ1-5,TGTGCCAGCAAGAAATTGGATAGCAATCAGCCCCAGCATTTT,CASKKLDSNQPQHF
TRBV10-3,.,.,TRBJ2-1,TGTGCCATCAGTGATGGGTACAATGAGCAGTTCTTC,CAISDGYNEQFF
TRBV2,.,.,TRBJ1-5,TGTGCCAGCAGTGTGGGGGGCGCCGGCGGAGAGGATCAGCCCCAGCATTTT,CASSVGGAGGEDQPQHF
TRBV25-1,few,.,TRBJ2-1,TGTGCCAGCAGTGGGGGGCGAGGGCGCGGTGAGCAGTTCTTC,CASSGGRGRGEQFF
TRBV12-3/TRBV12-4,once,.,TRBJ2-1,TGTGCCAGCAGTATAGACTACACCTTCTACAATGAGCAGTTCTTC,CASSIDYTFYNEQFF
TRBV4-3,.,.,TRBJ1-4,TGCGCCAGCAGCCCTCGGATAGGTGAAAAACTGTTTTTT,CASSPRIGEKLFF
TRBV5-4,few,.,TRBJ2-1,TGTGCCAGCAGCATTACAGGGAAAACCTACAATGAGCAGTTCTTC,CASSITGKTYNEQFF
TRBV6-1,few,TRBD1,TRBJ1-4,TGTGCCAGCAGCTCGGCCGGGACAGGGGAGGAAAAACTGTTTTTT,CASSSAGTGEEKLFF
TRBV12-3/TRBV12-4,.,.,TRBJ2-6,TGTGCCAGCAGTTTAGGGCAGCTGGACGTCCTGACTTTC,CASSLGQLDVLTF
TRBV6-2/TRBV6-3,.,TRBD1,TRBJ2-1,TGTGCCAGCAGTCAGGGACAGGTGTCCCTCAATGAGCAGTTCTTC,CASSQGQVSLNEQFF
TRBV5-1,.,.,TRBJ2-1,TGCGCCAGCAGCAACGTCCCAAACAATGAGCAGTTCTTC,CASSNVPNNEQFF
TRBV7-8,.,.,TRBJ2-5,TGTGCCAGCAGTCTTAGTGGGATCCAAGAGACCCAGTACTTC,CASSLSGIQETQYF
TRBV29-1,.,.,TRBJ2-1,TGCAGCGTCCCGGAGACTACCCACAATGAGCAGTTCTTC,CSVPETTHNEQFF
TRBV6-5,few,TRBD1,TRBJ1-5,TGTGCCAGCAGTTTCCGGGGACAGAATAGCAATCAGCCCCAGCATTTT,CASSFRGQNSNQPQHF
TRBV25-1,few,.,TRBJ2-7,TGTGCCAGCAGTGCCCGGGGGACAGGGACTAGCGAGCAGTACTTC,CASSARGTGTSEQYF
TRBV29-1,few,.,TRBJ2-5,TGCAGCGCCACTCCCGGGAGCCAAGAGACCCAGTACTTC,CSATPGSQETQYF
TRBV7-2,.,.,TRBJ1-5,TGTGCCAGCAGCCCCGGGGACGATAATCAGCCCCAGCATTTT,CASSPGDDNQPQHF